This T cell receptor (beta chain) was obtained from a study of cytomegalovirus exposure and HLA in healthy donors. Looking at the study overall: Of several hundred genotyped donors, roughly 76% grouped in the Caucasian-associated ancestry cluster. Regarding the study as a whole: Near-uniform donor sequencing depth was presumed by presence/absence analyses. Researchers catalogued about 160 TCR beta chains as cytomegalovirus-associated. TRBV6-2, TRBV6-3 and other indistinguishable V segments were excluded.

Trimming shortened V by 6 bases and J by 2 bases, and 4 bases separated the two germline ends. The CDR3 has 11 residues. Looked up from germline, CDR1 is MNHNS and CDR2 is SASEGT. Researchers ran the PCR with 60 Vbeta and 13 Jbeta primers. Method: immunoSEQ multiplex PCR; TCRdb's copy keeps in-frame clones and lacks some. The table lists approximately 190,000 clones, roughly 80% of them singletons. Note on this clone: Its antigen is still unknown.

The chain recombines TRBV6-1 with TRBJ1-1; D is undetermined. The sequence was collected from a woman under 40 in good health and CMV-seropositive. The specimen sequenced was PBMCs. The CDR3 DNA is TGTGCCAGCAGCACAAACACTGAAGCTTTCTTT. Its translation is CASSTNTEAFF.